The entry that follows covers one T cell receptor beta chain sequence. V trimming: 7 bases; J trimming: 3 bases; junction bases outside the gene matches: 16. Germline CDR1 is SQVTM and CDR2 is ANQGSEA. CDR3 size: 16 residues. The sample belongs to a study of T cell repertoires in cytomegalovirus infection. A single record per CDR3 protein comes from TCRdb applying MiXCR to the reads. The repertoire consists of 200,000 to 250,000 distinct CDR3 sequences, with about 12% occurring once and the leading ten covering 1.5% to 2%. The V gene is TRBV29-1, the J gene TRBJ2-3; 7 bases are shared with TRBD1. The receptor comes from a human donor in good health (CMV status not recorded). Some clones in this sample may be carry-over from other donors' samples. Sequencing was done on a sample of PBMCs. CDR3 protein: CSAEASLGQTTDTQYF. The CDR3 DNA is TGCAGCGCGGAAGCCAGTCTGGGACAGACAACAGATACGCAGTATTTT.